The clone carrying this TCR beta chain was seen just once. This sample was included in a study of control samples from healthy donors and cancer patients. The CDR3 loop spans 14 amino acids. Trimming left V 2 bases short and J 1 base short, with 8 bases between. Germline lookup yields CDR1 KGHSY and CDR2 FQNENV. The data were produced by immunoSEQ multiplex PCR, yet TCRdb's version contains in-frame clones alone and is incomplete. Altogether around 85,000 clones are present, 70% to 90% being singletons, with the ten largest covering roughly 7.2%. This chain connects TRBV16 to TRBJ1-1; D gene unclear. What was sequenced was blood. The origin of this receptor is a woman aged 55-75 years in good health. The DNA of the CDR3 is TGTGCCAGCAGCCAACGCACCTCGAACACTGAAGCTTTCTTT. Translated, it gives CASSQRTSNTEAFF.